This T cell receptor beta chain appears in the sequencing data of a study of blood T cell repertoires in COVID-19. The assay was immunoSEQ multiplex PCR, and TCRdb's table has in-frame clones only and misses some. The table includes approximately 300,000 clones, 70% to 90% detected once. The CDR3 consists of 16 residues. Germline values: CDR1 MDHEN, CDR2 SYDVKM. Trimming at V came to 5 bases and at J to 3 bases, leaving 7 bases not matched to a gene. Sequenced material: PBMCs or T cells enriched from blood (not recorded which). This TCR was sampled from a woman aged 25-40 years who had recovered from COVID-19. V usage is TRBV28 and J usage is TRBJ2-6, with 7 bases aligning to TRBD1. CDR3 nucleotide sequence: TGTGCCAGCAGTGGTCCGGACAGGCGTGGGGCCAACGTCCTGACTTTC. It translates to CASSGPDRRGANVLTF.